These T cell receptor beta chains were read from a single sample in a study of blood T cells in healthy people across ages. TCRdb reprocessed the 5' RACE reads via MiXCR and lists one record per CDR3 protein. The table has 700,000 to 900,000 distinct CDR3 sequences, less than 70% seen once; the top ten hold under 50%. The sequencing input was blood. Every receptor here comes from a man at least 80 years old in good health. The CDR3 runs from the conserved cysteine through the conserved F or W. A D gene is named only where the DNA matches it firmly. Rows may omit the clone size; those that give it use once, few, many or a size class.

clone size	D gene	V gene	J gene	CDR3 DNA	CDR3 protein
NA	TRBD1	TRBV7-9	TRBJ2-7	TGTGCCTCCACGGACAGGGGAACAAGCTCCTACAATGAGCAGTACTTC	CASTDRGTSSYNEQYF
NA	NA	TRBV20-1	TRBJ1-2	TGCAGTGCTAGTCCCACAACGGATGGCTACACCTTC	CSASPTTDGYTF
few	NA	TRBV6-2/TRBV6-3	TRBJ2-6	TGTGCCAGCAGTCCACTTAGAGGGCCTGGGGCCAACGTCCTGACTTTC	CASSPLRGPGANVLTF
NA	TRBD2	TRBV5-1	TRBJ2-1	TGCGCCAGCAGCTTCCGGGGGACTAGCGGACCCTACAATGAGCAGTTCTTC	CASSFRGTSGPYNEQFF
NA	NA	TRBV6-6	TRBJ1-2	TGTACCAGCAGCTACGCGGGATGTGACTACACCTTC	CTSSYAGCDYTF
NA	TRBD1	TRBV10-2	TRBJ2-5	TGCGCCAGCAGTGTGGGAGGGACAGGGGTTCGGGAGACCCAGTACTTC	CASSVGGTGVRETQYF
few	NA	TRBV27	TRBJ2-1	TGTGCCAGCACCGGGCACCCGGGCTATGAGCAGTTCTTC	CASTGHPGYEQFF
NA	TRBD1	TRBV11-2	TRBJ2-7	TGTGCCAGCAGGACCTGGACAGGGTTGGGCGAGCAGTACTTC	CASRTWTGLGEQYF
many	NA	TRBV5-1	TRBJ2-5	TGTGCCAGCAGCTTTCAGGGAGAGACCCAGTACTTC	CASSFQGETQYF
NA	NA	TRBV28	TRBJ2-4	TGTGCCAGCAGTCCAGGTAGCCGGGCCCGCATTCAGTACTTC	CASSPGSRARIQYF
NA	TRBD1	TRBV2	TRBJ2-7	TGTGCCAGCACCAAAGGGGGACAGGACCGCTACGAGCAGTACTTC	CASTKGGQDRYEQYF
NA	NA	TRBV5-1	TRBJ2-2	TGCGCCAGCAGCTTGGAGGGTAGCGGTCTAAACACCGGGGAGCTGTTTTTT	CASSLEGSGLNTGELFF
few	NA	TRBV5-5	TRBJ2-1	TGTGCCAGCAGCCGGACAGTCGGCTCCTACAATGAGCAGTTCTTC	CASSRTVGSYNEQFF
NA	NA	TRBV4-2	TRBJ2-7	TGTGCCAGCAGCGATAGCGCCCTCTCCTACAATGAGCAGTACTTC	CASSDSALSYNEQYF
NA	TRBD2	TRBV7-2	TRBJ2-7	TGTGCCAGCAGCTTAGTGGTCAGCGGGGGGGAAAAGTACTTC	CASSLVVSGGEKYF
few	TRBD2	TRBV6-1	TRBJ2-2	TGTGCCAGCAGTGGGACTAGCGGGGTCCGTTACGGGGAGCTGTTTTTT	CASSGTSGVRYGELFF
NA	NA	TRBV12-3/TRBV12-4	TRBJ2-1	TGTGCCAGCGCCATAGCAGGCGAGCAGTTCTTC	CASAIAGEQFF
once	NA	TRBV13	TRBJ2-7	TGTGCCAGCAGCACCTGGGGGTACAATGAGCAGTACTTC	CASSTWGYNEQYF
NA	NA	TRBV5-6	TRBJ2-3	TGTGCCAGCAGCCCAGACCGGCAGGGTACGCAGTATTTT	CASSPDRQGTQYF
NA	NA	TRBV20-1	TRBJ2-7	TGCAGTGCTAGAGATGATAAAGGCAGCGTTTACGAGCAGTACTTC	CSARDDKGSVYEQYF
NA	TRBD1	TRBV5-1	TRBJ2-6	TGCGCCAGCAGCCCCGAGACAGGGGGTTCCTCTGGGGCCAACGTCCTGACTTTC	CASSPETGGSSGANVLTF
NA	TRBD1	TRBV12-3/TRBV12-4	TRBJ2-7	TGTGCCAGCAGTCCGGACAGGCTGAGCTCCTACGAGCAGTACTTC	CASSPDRLSSYEQYF
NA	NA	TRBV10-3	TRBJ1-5	TGTGCCATCAACGACAGAAATCAGCCCCAGCATTTT	CAINDRNQPQHF
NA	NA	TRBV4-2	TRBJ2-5	TGTGCCAGCAGCGGGGGGTCTGACTCTCAAGAGACCCAGTACTTC	CASSGGSDSQETQYF
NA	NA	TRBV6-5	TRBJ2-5	TGTGCCAGCAGTAAGGGTTTCACGGGGGAGCAGTACTTC	CASSKGFTGEQYF
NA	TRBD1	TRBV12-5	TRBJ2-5	TGTGCTAGTGGAACATACAGGGGAACCCAAGAGACCCAGTACTTC	CASGTYRGTQETQYF
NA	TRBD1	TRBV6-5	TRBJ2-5	TGTGCCAGCAGTTACCCGACAGGGGGGGTAGAGACCCAGTACTTC	CASSYPTGGVETQYF
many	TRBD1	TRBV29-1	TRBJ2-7	TGCAGCGTTGGGGCAGGGGGCAACGAGCAGTACTTC	CSVGAGGNEQYF
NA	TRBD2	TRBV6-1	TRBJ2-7	TGTGCCAGCAGTGGGAACCCGGGGACTAGCAAGGAGCAGTACTTC	CASSGNPGTSKEQYF
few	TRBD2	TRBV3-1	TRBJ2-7	TGTGCCAGCAGCCGACTAGCGGGAGGTGGCCACGAGCAGTACTTC	CASSRLAGGGHEQYF
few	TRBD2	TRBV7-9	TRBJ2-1	TGTGCCAGCCCAGATGGGCTAGCGGACAATGAGCAGTTCTTC	CASPDGLADNEQFF
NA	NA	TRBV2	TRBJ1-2	TGTGCCAGCAGTGGGACTCCAGGGAGCGGCTACACCTTC	CASSGTPGSGYTF
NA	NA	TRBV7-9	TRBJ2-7	TGTGCCAGCAGCCCCACTACTTGGGCAAGCTCCTACGAGCAGTACTTC	CASSPTTWASSYEQYF
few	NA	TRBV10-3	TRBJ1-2	TGTGCCATCAGTGAAGGACAGCTCTCAGGTGGCTACACCTTC	CAISEGQLSGGYTF
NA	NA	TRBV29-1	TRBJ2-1	TGCAGCGTCGCGAATCCAAAGGGGGGCTACACTTCCTGCAATGAGCAGTTCTTC	CSVANPKGGYTSCNEQFF
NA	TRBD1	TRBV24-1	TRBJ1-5	TGTGCCACCAGTGACTCCGGGACAGGGTTTCAGCCCCAGCATTTT	CATSDSGTGFQPQHF
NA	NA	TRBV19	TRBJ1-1	TGTGCCAGTAGTATAAGGACAGAGAACACTGAAGCTTTCTTT	CASSIRTENTEAFF
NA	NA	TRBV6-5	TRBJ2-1	TGTGCCACCCCTGAGTCTGAATCCTACAATGAGCAGTTCTTC	CATPESESYNEQFF
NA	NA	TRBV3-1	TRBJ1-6	TGTGCCAGCAGCCCTACCCGGAGGGGCCGAAATTCACCCCTCCACTTT	CASSPTRRGRNSPLHF
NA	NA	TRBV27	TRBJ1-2	TGTGCCAGCAGCTCAGAGGCAGGAAATTATGGCTACACCTTC	CASSSEAGNYGYTF
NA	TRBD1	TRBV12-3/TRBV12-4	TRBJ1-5	TGTGCCAGCAGTTTAGTCAGGGGGAACCATCAGCCCCAGCATTTT	CASSLVRGNHQPQHF
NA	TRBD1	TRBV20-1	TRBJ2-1	TGCAGTGCTAGAGACCCGCGGACAGGGAGCAATGAGCAGTTCTTC	CSARDPRTGSNEQFF
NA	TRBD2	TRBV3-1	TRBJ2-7	TGTGCCAGCAGCCGGGAGACTAGCGGGGGCTCCTACGAGCAGTACTTC	CASSRETSGGSYEQYF
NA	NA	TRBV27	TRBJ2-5	TGTGCCAGCAGTTTAGCGGCTAGCCGGGAGACCCAGTACTTC	CASSLAASRETQYF
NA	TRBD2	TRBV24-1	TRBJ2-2	TGTGCCACCAGTGACCCCTCTAGCGGGGCGAACACCGGGGAGCTGTTTTTT	CATSDPSSGANTGELFF
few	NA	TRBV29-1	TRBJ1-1	TGCAGCGTTGACCAGGGGAAGGGCACTGAAGCTTTCTTT	CSVDQGKGTEAFF
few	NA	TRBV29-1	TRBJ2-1	TGCAGCGTCAACAGGGTCAATGAGCAGTTCTTC	CSVNRVNEQFF
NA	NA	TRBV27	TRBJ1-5	TGTGCCAGCAGTTTCAGGGGTCCAAGTCAGCCCCAGCATTTT	CASSFRGPSQPQHF
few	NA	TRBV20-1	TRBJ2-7	TGCAGTGCTAGAATCCCCGGGGCGGCTCCCCGGTCCTACGAGCAGTACTTC	CSARIPGAAPRSYEQYF
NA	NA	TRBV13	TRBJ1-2	TGTGCCAGCATGCTCGGGGGAGGCAACTATGGCTACACCTTC	CASMLGGGNYGYTF